A single sample gave rise to the 15 T cell receptor beta chains below, sequenced in a study of T cell responses to AZD1222 COVID-19 vaccine (dated by TCRdb to about 2021). Library preparation was by the immunoSEQ multiplex PCR assay. TCRdb took this table from immuneACCESS and kept in-frame rearrangements with V and J called. Such tables lack part of the clones; where checked against another copy, unresolved V genes explain under half of the gap, and the rest is unexplained. The sample table lists more than 140,000 clones, 88% of them with a count of one. The ten top clones hold approximately 3.1% of the sample. This specimen's time point label, interpreted: baseline before first vaccination. Sample treatment or condition, as interpreted from the label and publication: meningococcal conjugate vaccine given as trial control. The material sequenced was peripheral blood, taken on day 0 of MenACWY control vaccination. The receptors were gathered from an adult in good health.

This sequence joins TRBV6-5 and TRBJ1-2; a possible D gene is TRBD1 (5 bases). The germline V gene encodes CDR1 MNHEY and CDR2 SVGAGI. V was clipped by 5 bases and J by 4 bases, with 14 bases between them. The CDR3 loop spans 14 amino acids. The CDR3 region is CASSPFGGIYGYTF. Here the CDR3 DNA reads TGTGCCAGCAGTCCCTTCGGGGGAATCTATGGCTACACCTTC.

The chain carries TRBV7-9 and TRBJ1-1; TRBD1 agrees at 9 bases. Germline V lookup: CDR1 SEHNR, CDR2 FQNEAQ (reference sequence). The CDR3 is 15 residues long. The V and J ends lost 7 bases and 4 bases, in that order; junction bases with no gene match: 10. DNA of the CDR3: TGTGCCAGCACCTACCGGGGACAGGGATTCACTGAAGCTTTCTTT. This encodes CASTYRGQGFTEAFF.

The V gene is TRBV27, the J gene TRBJ1-1; D call uncertain. Trimming cost V 0 bases and J 0 bases, with 8 bases left between them. This CDR3 is 15 amino acids long. The germline gives CDR1 MNHEY, CDR2 SMNVEV (reference sequence). The CDR3 loop reads CASSLSREMNTEAFF. In DNA form, the CDR3 reads TGTGCCAGCAGTTTATCGAGGGAAATGAACACTGAAGCTTTCTTT.

The genes are TRBV7-9 and TRBJ2-3; 8 nucleotides line up with TRBD2. This CDR3 contains 14 residues. The V gene end was trimmed by 4 bases and the J gene end by 4 bases; junction bases not matched to a gene: 4. CDR1 is SEHNR and CDR2 is FQNEAQ in the germline V gene (reference sequence). The CDR3, as DNA: TGTGCCAGCAGCTGGGCGGGAGGAGCAGATACGCAGTATTTT. It translates to CASSWAGGADTQYF.

The rearrangement links TRBV11-2 to TRBJ1-3, with unresolved D. With 1 base removed from V and 3 bases from J, the gap between germline ends came to 7 bases. Germline-derived CDR1 and CDR2 are SGHAT and FQNNGV. The CDR3 length is 14 residues. DNA for the CDR3: TGTGCCAGCAGCTTAGGTGGCAGTGGAAACACCATATATTTT. It encodes CASSLGGSGNTIYF.

J is TRBJ2-2 and V is TRBV4-3, with 8 nucleotides matching TRBD2. Germline V gene data show CDR1 as LGHNA and CDR2 as YSLEER. CDR3 length: 18 residues. The V segment lost 7 bases and the J segment 0 bases; nucleotides outside the gene matches: 13. The CDR3 nucleotides read TGCGCCAGCACCTCACTCCGCGGGGGGACACCGAACACCGGGGAGCTGTTTTTT. This sequence encodes CASTSLRGGTPNTGELFF.

This chain links TRBV24-1 with TRBJ2-7; 9 nucleotides match TRBD2. The CDR3 extends over 15 amino acids. The germline V gene encodes CDR1 KGHDR and CDR2 SFDVKD. J was trimmed by 3 bases and V by 3 bases; bases with no gene match: 5. The CDR3 sequence: CATSDNSGSIYEQYF. DNA for the CDR3: TGTGCCACCAGTGATAATAGCGGGAGTATCTACGAGCAGTACTTC.

The chain carries TRBV7-3 and TRBJ1-2; D not resolved. V lost 6 bases and J 2 bases, leaving 10 bases between the germline ends. The germline gives CDR1 SGHTA, CDR2 FQGTGA. This CDR3 spans 13 amino acids. In DNA form, the CDR3 reads TGTGCCAGCAGTTCGGGAGCCAACTATGGCTACACCTTC. This sequence encodes CASSSGANYGYTF.

The rearrangement links TRBV27 to TRBJ1-5; D perhaps matches TRBD1 (6 bases). CDR3 length: 15 residues. Trimming left V 5 bases short and J 2 bases short, with 13 bases between. Germline CDR1 reads MNHEY; CDR2 reads SMNVEV (reference sequence). The CDR3 reads CASSPQTGGNQPQHF. The CDR3, as DNA: TGTGCCAGCAGTCCGCAGACAGGTGGCAATCAGCCCCAGCATTTT.

This clone appeared once. The V call is TRBV7-2, the J call TRBJ2-5; tentative D call: TRBD1 (6 bases). The CDR3 spans 15 residues. The V gene lost 1 base and the J gene lost 5 bases, with 14 bases spanning the gap. Germline CDR1 and CDR2: SGHTA and FQGNSA. CDR3 sequence reads: CASSLVGAPGETQYF. The CDR3 DNA is TGTGCCAGCAGCTTAGTGGGGGCCCCTGGCGAGACCCAGTACTTC.

This clone was seen more than once but under ten times. This chain joins TRBV27 and TRBJ2-5; 7 bases align to TRBD1. The V gene end was trimmed by 2 bases and the J gene end by 4 bases; junction bases not matched to a gene: 13. Germline V gives CDR1 MNHEY, CDR2 SMNVEV (reference sequence). This CDR3 has 17 amino acids. This CDR3 is CASSLGAAGGVGETQYF. As DNA, the CDR3 is TGTGCCAGCAGTTTAGGAGCGGCAGGGGGTGTGGGAGAGACCCAGTACTTC.

The rearrangement uses TRBV6-1 and TRBJ1-2; D unresolved. Germline CDR1 is MNHNS and CDR2 is SASEGT. V was clipped by 3 bases and J by 8 bases, with 13 bases between them. The CDR3 consists of 13 residues. CDR3 DNA sequence: TGTGCCAGCAGTGAGGCAGGACCGGAGGGCTACACCTTC. Translated, it gives CASSEAGPEGYTF.

This CDR3 reads CAFPGGTERTGELFF. CDR3 bases: TGTGCCTTCCCGGGGGGGACAGAACGCACCGGGGAGCTGTTTTTT. This chain links TRBV30 with TRBJ2-2; the D gene is possibly TRBD2 (8 bases). This CDR3 spans 15 amino acids. Germline V gene sequence: CDR1 GTSNPN, CDR2 SVGIG (reference sequence). V lost 7 bases to trimming and J lost 4 bases, with 19 bases between them. Filled out from reference TRBV30 and TRBJ2-2, the complete variable domain reads SQTIHQWPATLVQPVGSPLSLECTVEGTSNPNLYWYRQAAGRGLQLLFYSVGIGQISSEVPQNLSASRPQDRQFILSSKKLLLSDSGFYLCAFPGGTERTGELFFGEGSRLTVL.

This CDR3 reads CASSFNRNTGELFF. CDR3 nucleotide sequence: TGTGCCAGCAGCTTCAACAGGAACACCGGGGAGCTGTTTTTT. The chain uses TRBV7-9 and TRBJ2-2; D remains ambiguous. CDR1 and CDR2 from the germline V gene are SEHNR and FQNEAQ (reference sequence). V was pared by 3 bases and J by 1 base, with 6 bases between. This CDR3 spans 14 amino acids.

V is TRBV5-1 and J is TRBJ2-1, with 12 bases that match TRBD2. Per the germline V gene, CDR1 is SGHRS and CDR2 is YFSETQ. Germline trimming cut 0 bases from V and 1 base from J; bases unmatched to any gene: 8. CDR3 size: 19 residues. The CDR3 DNA follows: TGCGCCAGCAGCTTGGTGGGACTAGCGGGTTACCAATCCTACAATGAGCAGTTCTTC. Its translation is CASSLVGLAGYQSYNEQFF.